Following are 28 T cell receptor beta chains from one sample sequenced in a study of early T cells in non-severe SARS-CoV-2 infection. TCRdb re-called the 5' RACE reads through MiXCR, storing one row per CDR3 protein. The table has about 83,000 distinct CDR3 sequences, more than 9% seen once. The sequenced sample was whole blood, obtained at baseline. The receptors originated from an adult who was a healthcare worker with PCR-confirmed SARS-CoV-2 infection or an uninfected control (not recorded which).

CDR3 in amino acids: CSARDLGGNYNEQFF. CDR3 nucleotide sequence: TGCAGTGCTAGAGATCTCGGGGGAAACTACAATGAGCAGTTCTTC. This chain connects TRBV20-1 to TRBJ2-1; tentative D call: TRBD2 (6 bases). This CDR3 is 15 amino acids long. Germline loops: CDR1 DFQATT, CDR2 SNEGSKA (reference sequence). The ends were cut back, 0 bases at V and 3 bases at J, with 12 bases in the middle.

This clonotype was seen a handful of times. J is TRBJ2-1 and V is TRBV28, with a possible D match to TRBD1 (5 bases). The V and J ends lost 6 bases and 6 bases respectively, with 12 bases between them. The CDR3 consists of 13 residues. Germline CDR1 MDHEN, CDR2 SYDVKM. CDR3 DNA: TGTGCCAGCAGCTCGGTGGGGCGCAATGAGCAGTTCTTC. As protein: CASSSVGRNEQFF.

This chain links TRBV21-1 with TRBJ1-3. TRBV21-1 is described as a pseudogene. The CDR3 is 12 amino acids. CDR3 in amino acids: CASPGGRHTIYF. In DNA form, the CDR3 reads TGTGCCAGCCCGGGAGGGCGGCACACCATATATTTT.

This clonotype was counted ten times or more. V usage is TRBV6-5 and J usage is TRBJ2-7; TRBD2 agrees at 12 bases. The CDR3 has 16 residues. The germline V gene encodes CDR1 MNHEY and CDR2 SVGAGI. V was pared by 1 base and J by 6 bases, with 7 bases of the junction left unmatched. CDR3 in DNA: TGTGCCAGCAGTTACTTACCTAGCGGGAGGGCGTCCGAGCAGTACTTC. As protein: CASSYLPSGRASEQYF.

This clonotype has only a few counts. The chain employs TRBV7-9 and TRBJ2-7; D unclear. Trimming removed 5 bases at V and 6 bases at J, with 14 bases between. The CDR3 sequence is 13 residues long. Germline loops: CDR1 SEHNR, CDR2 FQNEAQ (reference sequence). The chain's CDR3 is CASSPKVAGEQYF. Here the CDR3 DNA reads TGTGCCAGCAGCCCTAAGGTTGCTGGCGAGCAGTACTTC.

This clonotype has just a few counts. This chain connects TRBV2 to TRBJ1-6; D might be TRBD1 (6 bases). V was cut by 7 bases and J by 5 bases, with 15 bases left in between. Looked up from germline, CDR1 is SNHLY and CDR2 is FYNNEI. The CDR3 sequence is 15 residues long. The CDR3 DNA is TGTGCCAGCACCCCCAAGGGGGGGGATAATTCACCCCTCCACTTT. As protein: CASTPKGGDNSPLHF.

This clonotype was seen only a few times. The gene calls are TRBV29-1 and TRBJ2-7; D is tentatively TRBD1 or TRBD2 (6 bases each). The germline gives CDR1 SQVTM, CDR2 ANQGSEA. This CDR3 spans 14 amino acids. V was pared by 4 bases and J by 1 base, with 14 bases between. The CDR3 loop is CSVGLAGHSYEQYF. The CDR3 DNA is TGCAGCGTTGGTCTGGCGGGACATTCCTACGAGCAGTACTTC.

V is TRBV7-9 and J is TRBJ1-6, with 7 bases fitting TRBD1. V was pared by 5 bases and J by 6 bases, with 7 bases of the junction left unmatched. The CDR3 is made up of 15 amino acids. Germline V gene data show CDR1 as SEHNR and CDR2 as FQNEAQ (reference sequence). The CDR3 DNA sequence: TGTGCCAGCAGCCCACAAAACAGGGGTAATTCACCCCTCCACTTT. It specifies CASSPQNRGNSPLHF. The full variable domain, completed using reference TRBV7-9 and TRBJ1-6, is DTGVSQNPRHKITKRGQNVTFRCDPISEHNRLYWYRQTLGQGPEFLTYFQNEAQLEKSRLLSDRFSAERPKGSFSTLEIQRTEQGDSAMYLCASSPQNRGNSPLHFGNGTRLTVT.

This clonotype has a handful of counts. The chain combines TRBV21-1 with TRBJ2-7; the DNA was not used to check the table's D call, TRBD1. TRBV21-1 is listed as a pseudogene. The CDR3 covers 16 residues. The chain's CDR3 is CASSTPRNETTYEQYF. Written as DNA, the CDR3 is TGTGCCAGCAGCACCCCTAGAAACGAAACAACCTACGAGCAGTACTTC.

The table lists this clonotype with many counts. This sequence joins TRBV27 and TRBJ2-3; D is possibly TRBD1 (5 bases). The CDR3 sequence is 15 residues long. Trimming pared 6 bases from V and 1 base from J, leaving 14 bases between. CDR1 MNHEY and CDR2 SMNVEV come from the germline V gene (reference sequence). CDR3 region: CASRRKGLGTDTQYF. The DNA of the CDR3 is TGTGCCAGCAGGCGGAAGGGGCTCGGCACAGATACGCAGTATTTT.

The CDR3 DNA reads as TGCGCCAGCAGCCAAACAGAAGCGGGGCCAAACTATGGCTACACCTTC. It translates to CASSQTEAGPNYGYTF. The V gene is TRBV4-1, the J gene TRBJ1-2; maybe TRBD1 (5 bases). CDR1 MGHRA and CDR2 YSYEKL come from the germline V gene. The germline V and J ends were trimmed by 2 bases and 2 bases, with 15 bases remaining between them. This CDR3 has 16 residues.

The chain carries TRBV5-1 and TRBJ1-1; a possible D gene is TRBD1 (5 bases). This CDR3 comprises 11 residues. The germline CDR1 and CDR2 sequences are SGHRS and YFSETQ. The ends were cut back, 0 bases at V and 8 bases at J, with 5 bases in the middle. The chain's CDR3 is CASSLDREAFF. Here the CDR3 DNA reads TGCGCCAGCAGCTTGGACAGGGAAGCTTTCTTT.

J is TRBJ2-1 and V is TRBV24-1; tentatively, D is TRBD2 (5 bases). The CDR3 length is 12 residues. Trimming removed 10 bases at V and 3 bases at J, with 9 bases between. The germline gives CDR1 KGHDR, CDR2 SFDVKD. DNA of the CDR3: TGTGCCACATCCCGGGACTACAATGAGCAGTTCTTC. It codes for CATSRDYNEQFF.

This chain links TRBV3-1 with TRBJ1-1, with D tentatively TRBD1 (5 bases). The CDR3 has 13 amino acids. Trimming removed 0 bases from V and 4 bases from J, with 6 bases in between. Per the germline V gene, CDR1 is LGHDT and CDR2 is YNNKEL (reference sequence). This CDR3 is CASSQDQGTEAFF. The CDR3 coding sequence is TGTGCCAGCAGCCAAGATCAGGGCACTGAAGCTTTCTTT.

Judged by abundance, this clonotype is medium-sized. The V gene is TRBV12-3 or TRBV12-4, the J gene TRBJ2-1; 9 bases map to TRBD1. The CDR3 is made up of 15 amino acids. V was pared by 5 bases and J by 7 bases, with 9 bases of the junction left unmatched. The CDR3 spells CASSLQGALGNEQFF. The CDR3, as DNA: TGTGCCAGCAGTCTACAGGGGGCGTTAGGAAATGAGCAGTTCTTC.

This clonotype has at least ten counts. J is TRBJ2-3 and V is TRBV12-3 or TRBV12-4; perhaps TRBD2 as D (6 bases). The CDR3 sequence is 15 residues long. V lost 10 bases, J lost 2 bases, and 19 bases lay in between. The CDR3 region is CATSLMAGSTDTQYF. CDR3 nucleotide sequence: TGTGCCACCTCACTAATGGCGGGATCCACAGATACGCAGTATTTT.

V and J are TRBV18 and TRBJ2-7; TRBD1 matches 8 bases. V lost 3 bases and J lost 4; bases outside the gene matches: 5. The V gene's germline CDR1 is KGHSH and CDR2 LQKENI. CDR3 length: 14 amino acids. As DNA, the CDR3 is TGTGCCAGCTCACCCCAGGGGGCTACTTACGAGCAGTACTTC. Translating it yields CASSPQGATYEQYF.

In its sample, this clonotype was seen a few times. CDR3 nucleotides: TGTGCCAGCAGCACGACTAGCGCCCCTGGGGATGAGCAGTTCTTC. It specifies CASSTTSAPGDEQFF. This chain connects TRBV12-3 or TRBV12-4 to TRBJ2-1, with 8 bases lining up with TRBD2. The CDR3 has 15 amino acids. V shed 6 bases, J shed 8 bases, and the junction held 12 bases outside the gene matches.

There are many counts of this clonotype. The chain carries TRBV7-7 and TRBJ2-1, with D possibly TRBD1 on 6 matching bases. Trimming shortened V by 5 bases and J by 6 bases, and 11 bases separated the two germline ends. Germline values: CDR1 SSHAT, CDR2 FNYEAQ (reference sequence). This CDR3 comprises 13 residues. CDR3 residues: CASSTRGLNEQFF. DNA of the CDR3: TGTGCCAGCAGCACCAGGGGCCTCAATGAGCAGTTCTTC.

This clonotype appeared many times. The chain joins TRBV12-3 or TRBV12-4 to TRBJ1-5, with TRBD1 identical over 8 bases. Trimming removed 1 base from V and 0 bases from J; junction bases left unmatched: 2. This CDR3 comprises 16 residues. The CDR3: CASSLGTGYSNQPQHF. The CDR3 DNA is TGTGCCAGCAGTTTAGGGACAGGGTATAGCAATCAGCCCCAGCATTTT.

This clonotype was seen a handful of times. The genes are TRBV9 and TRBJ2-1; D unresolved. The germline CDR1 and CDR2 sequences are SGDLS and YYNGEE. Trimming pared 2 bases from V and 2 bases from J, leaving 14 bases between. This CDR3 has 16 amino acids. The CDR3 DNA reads TGTGCCAGCAGCGTTCTTGAGGCATCCCCCTACAATGAGCAGTTCTTC. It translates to CASSVLEASPYNEQFF.

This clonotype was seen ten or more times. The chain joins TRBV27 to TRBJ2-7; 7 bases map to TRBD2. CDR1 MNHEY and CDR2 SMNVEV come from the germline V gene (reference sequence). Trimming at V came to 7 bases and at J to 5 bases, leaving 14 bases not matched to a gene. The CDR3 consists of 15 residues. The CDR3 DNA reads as TGTGCCAGCATCAGCCTCCGGGAGGCAGGACACGAGCAGTACTTC. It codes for CASISLREAGHEQYF.

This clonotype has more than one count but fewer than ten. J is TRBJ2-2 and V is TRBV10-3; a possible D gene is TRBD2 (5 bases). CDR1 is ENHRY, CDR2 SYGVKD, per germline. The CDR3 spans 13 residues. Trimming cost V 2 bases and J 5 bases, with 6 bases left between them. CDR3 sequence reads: CAISEGETGELFF. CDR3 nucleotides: TGTGCCATCAGTGAGGGGGAGACCGGGGAGCTGTTTTTT.

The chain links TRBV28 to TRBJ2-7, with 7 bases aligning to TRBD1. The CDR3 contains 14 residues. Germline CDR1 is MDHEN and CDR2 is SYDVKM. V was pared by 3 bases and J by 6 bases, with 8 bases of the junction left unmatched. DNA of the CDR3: TGTGCCAGCAGTTTGGGAGACAGGGTTGGCGAGCAGTACTTC. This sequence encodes CASSLGDRVGEQYF.

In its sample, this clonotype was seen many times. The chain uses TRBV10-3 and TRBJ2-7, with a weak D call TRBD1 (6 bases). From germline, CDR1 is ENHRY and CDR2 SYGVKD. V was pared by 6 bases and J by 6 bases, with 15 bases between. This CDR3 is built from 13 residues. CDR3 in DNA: TGTGCCATCAGCACTGGTACAGGGCTCGAGCAGTACTTC. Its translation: CAISTGTGLEQYF.

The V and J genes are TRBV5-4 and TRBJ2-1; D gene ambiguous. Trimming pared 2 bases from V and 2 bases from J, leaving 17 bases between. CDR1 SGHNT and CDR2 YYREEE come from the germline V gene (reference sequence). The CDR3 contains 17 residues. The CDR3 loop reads CASSLGALGVAYNEQFF. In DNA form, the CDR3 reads TGTGCCAGCAGCTTAGGCGCTCTCGGAGTAGCCTACAATGAGCAGTTCTTC.

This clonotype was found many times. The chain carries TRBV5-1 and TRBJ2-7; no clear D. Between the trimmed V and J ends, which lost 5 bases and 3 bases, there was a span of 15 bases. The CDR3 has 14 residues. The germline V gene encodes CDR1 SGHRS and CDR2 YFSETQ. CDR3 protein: CASSLDGRHYEQYF. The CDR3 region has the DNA TGCGCCAGCAGTCTAGACGGCAGGCACTACGAGCAGTACTTC.

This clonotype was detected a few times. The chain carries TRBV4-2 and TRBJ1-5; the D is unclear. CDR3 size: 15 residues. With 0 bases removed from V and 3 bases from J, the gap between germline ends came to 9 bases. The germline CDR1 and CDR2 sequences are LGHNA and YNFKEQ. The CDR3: CASSQEGQFNQPQHF. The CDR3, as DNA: TGTGCCAGCAGCCAAGAAGGGCAGTTCAATCAGCCCCAGCATTTT.